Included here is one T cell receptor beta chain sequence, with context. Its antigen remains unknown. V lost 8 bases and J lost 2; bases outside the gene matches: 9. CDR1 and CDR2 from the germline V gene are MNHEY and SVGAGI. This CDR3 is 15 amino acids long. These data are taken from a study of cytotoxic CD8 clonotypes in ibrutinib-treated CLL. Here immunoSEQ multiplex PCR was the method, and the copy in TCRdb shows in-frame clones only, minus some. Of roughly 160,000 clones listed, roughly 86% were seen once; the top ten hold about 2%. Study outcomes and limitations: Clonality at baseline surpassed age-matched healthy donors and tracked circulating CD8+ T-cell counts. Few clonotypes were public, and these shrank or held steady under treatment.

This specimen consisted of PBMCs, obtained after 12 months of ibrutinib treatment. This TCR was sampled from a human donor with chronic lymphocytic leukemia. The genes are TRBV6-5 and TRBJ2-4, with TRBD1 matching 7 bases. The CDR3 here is CASGPAGGTKNIQYF. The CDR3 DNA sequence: TGTGCCAGCGGTCCGGCAGGGGGTACCAAAAACATTCAGTACTTC.